Listed here are 27 T cell receptor beta chains from one sample, sequenced in a study of blood T cell repertoires in COVID-19. TCRdb's copy holds only in-frame clones and misses some; the assay was immunoSEQ multiplex PCR. The table lists under 400,000 clones, about 90% of them singletons. Sequenced input: peripheral blood. All receptors derive from a man between 18 and 35 years old with active or convalescent COVID-19.

The chain combines TRBV10-2 with TRBJ1-3; TRBD1 might be the D (6 bases). Trimming took off 6 bases at V and 4 bases at J, with 16 bases between the two ends. Germline CDR1 reads WSHSY; CDR2 reads SAAADI. The CDR3 totals 15 residues. The CDR3, as DNA: TGCGCCAGCAGCGAAACAGGGATCACCGGAAACACCATATATTTT. Translated: CASSETGITGNTIYF.

The CDR3 nucleotides read TGTGCCAGCAGCTACGGGACAGGGACGACAGATACGCAGTATTTT. Amino acids: CASSYGTGTTDTQYF. The V gene is TRBV11-2, the J gene TRBJ2-3, with TRBD1 matching over 9 bases. Germline-derived CDR1 and CDR2 are SGHAT and FQNNGV. V lost 4 bases, J lost 3 bases, and 5 bases stayed unmatched. This CDR3 spans 15 amino acids. The full variable domain, rest sourced from reference TRBV11-2 and TRBJ2-3, is EAGVAQSPRYKIIEKRQSVAFWCNPISGHATLYWYQQILGQGPKLLIQFQNNGVVDDSQLPKDRFSAERLKGVDSTLKIQPAKLEDSAVYLCASSYGTGTTDTQYFGPGTRLTVL.

This clone was picked up one time. The V and J genes are TRBV30 and TRBJ1-3; D unresolved. Germline lookup yields CDR1 GTSNPN and CDR2 SVGIG (reference sequence). Trimming removed 4 bases at V and 3 bases at J, with 10 bases between. The CDR3 is made up of 13 amino acids. CDR3 residues: CAWISGFGNTIYF. CDR3 nucleotides: TGTGCCTGGATAAGTGGCTTTGGAAACACCATATATTTT.

V and J are TRBV7-2 and TRBJ1-5; 10 bases line up with TRBD1. The CDR3 spans 15 residues. After removal of 1 base from V and 5 bases from J, the junction contained 2 bases not matched to a gene. Per germline, CDR1 SGHTA and CDR2 FQGNSA. CDR3 loop: CASSLGQGADQPQHF. For the CDR3, the DNA is TGTGCCAGCAGCTTAGGACAGGGGGCAGATCAGCCCCAGCATTTT.

The J gene is TRBJ1-1, the V gene TRBV6-6; the D gene is possibly TRBD1 (5 bases). The CDR3 is 14 amino acids. The ends were cut back, 6 bases at V and 0 bases at J, with 11 bases in the middle. In germline, CDR1 is MNHNY, CDR2 SVGAGI (reference sequence). CDR3: CASSLGAMNTEAFF. Written as DNA, the CDR3 is TGTGCCAGCAGCCTAGGGGCGATGAACACTGAAGCTTTCTTT.

The chain's CDR3 is CASSPQTVVNTEAFF. For the CDR3, the DNA is TGTGCCAGCAGCCCCCAAACCGTAGTTAACACTGAAGCTTTCTTT. V is TRBV11-2 and J is TRBJ1-1, with D unclear. This CDR3 has 15 residues. Germline CDR1 is SGHAT and CDR2 is FQNNGV. Trimming took off 5 bases at V and 2 bases at J, with 15 bases between the two ends.

V usage is TRBV18 and J usage is TRBJ1-3; D ambiguous. Trimming left V 5 bases short and J 0 bases short, with 17 bases between. CDR3 length: 17 residues. Per the germline V gene, CDR1 is KGHSH and CDR2 is LQKENI. In DNA form, the CDR3 reads TGTGCCAGCTCATTAACCGCGGAAGCAAGCTCTGGAAACACCATATATTTT. Its translation is CASSLTAEASSGNTIYF.

This sequence joins TRBV6-2 or TRBV6-3 and TRBJ1-1, with 8 bases lining up with TRBD1. The CDR3 length is 15 residues. Germline CDR1 is MNHEY and CDR2 is SVGEGT. The V and J ends lost 4 bases and 3 bases, in that order; junction bases with no gene match: 7. CDR3 residues: CASSWGTGRDTEAFF. CDR3 in DNA: TGTGCCAGCAGTTGGGGGACAGGCCGGGACACTGAAGCTTTCTTT.

This clone turned up a few times. The V call is TRBV4-2, the J call TRBJ1-6, with 7 bases lining up with TRBD1. This CDR3 comprises 16 residues. V was pared by 3 bases and J by 5 bases, with 7 bases of the junction left unmatched. Germline lookup yields CDR1 LGHNA and CDR2 YNFKEQ. The CDR3 nucleotides are TGTGCCAGCAGCCACACAGACAGGGCGGATAATTCACCCCTCCACTTT. It yields the protein CASSHTDRADNSPLHF.

The chain joins TRBV29-1 to TRBJ1-5; TRBD1 agrees at 7 bases. The CDR3 runs 13 residues. Germline V CDR1 and CDR2: SQVTM, ANQGSEA. The junction had 7 bases not matched to a gene; V was cut back by 2 bases and J by 9 bases. CDR3: CSVETGAMGPQHF. The CDR3 DNA is TGCAGCGTTGAAACAGGGGCCATGGGGCCCCAGCATTTT.

This chain connects TRBV4-1 to TRBJ2-7; no firm D call. CDR3 length: 14 residues. Germline V lookup: CDR1 MGHRA, CDR2 YSYEKL. Trimming removed 1 base from V and 2 bases from J, with 9 bases in between. CDR3 DNA sequence: TGCGCCAGCAGCCAAGTGGCAGCGACCTACGAGCAGTACTTC. Its protein product is CASSQVAATYEQYF.

This sequence joins TRBV7-2 and TRBJ2-3; 9 nucleotides align to TRBD2. CDR3 size: 16 residues. V dropped 1 base and J dropped 5; count of bases not matched to a gene: 7. The germline V gene encodes CDR1 SGHTA and CDR2 FQGNSA. CDR3 protein: CASSLGPGLAQDTQYF. The DNA for the CDR3 is TGTGCCAGCAGCTTAGGGCCGGGACTAGCCCAAGATACGCAGTATTTT. Full variable domain (rest looked up from reference TRBV7-2 and TRBJ2-3): GAGVSQSPSNKVTEKGKDVELRCDPISGHTALYWYRQSLGQGLEFLIYFQGNSAPDKSGLPSDRFSAERTGGSVSTLTIQRTQQEDSAVYLCASSLGPGLAQDTQYFGPGTRLTVL.

The J gene is TRBJ1-1, the V gene TRBV27; D may be TRBD1 (5 bases). The germline CDR1 and CDR2 sequences are MNHEY and SMNVEV (reference sequence). The CDR3 has 14 residues. V was cut by 5 bases and J by 0 bases, with 10 bases left in between. The CDR3 nucleotides read TGTGCCAGCAGTCTGACAGAAATGAACACTGAAGCTTTCTTT. Protein: CASSLTEMNTEAFF.

This sequence joins TRBV15 and TRBJ1-5; 8 bases match TRBD1. Looked up from germline, CDR1 is LNHNV and CDR2 is YYDKDF (reference sequence). V trimming: 3 bases; J trimming: 5 bases; junction bases outside the gene matches: 12. This CDR3 is 17 amino acids long. The CDR3 nucleotides read TGTGCCACCAGCAGTAATCAGGGGGCGAGGGCAGATCAGCCCCAGCATTTT. Protein sequence: CATSSNQGARADQPQHF.

Note on this clone: The junction does not match germline at one end; this may be a read error. V usage is TRBV6-2 or TRBV6-3 and J usage is TRBJ2-1, with 9 positions matching TRBD1. From germline, CDR1 is MNHEY and CDR2 SVGEGT. This CDR3 is built from 15 residues. The CDR3 here is CASRYWSGQGHEQFF. As DNA, the CDR3 is TGTGCCAGCAGGTACTGGTCGGGACAGGGTCATGAGCAGTTCTTC.

V is TRBV30 and J is TRBJ2-1; D is unclear. Germline lookup yields CDR1 GTSNPN and CDR2 SVGIG (reference sequence). V was trimmed by 4 bases and J by 5 bases, leaving 6 bases between them. There are 11 residues in the CDR3. The CDR3 DNA is TGTGCCTGGACCGTAAACAATGAGCAGTTCTTC. Encoded protein: CAWTVNNEQFF.

This sequence joins TRBV28 and TRBJ1-4; D call uncertain. This CDR3 region has 14 residues. V lost 2 bases and J 0 bases, leaving 4 bases between the germline ends. The V gene's germline CDR1 is MDHEN and CDR2 SYDVKM. This CDR3 is CASSLPTTNEKLFF. The CDR3 DNA reads as TGTGCCAGCAGTTTACCAACAACTAATGAAAAACTGTTTTTT. Full variable domain (rest looked up from reference TRBV28 and TRBJ1-4): DVKVTQSSRYLVKRTGEKVFLECVQDMDHENMFWYRQDPGLGLRLIYFSYDVKMKEKGDIPEGYSVSREKKERFSLILESASTNQTSMYLCASSLPTTNEKLFFGSGTQLSVL.

V and J are TRBV4-3 and TRBJ2-7, with D tentatively TRBD2 (6 bases). This CDR3 has 16 residues. Per the germline V gene, CDR1 is LGHNA and CDR2 is YSLEER. V was clipped by 0 bases and J by 2 bases, with 14 bases between them. The CDR3 sequence: CASSQDLTGVAYEQYF. CDR3 bases: TGCGCCAGCAGCCAAGATCTCACGGGAGTGGCCTACGAGCAGTACTTC.

J is TRBJ1-2 and V is TRBV6-5; 9 bases fit TRBD1. Trimming removed 5 bases from V and 4 bases from J; junction bases left unmatched: 8. This CDR3 spans 15 amino acids. Per germline, CDR1 MNHEY and CDR2 SVGAGI. The CDR3 spells CASSRTTGGIYGYTF. The CDR3 region has the DNA TGTGCCAGCAGTCGGACGACAGGGGGGATCTATGGCTACACCTTC.

This chain uses TRBV6-6 with TRBJ1-2, with TRBD1 identical over 8 bases. V lost 5 bases and J lost 0; bases outside the gene matches: 5. This CDR3 contains 15 residues. The V gene's germline CDR1 is MNHNY and CDR2 SVGAGI (reference sequence). The chain's CDR3 is CASSHQGAANYGYTF. CDR3 DNA: TGTGCCAGCAGTCACCAGGGGGCAGCTAACTATGGCTACACCTTC.

The J gene is TRBJ1-1, the V gene TRBV27; 7 nucleotides agree with TRBD1. V lost 2 bases, J lost 5 bases, and 5 bases stayed unmatched. This CDR3 has 14 residues. CDR1 is MNHEY and CDR2 is SMNVEV in the germline V gene (reference sequence). The CDR3 nucleotides read TGTGCCAGCAGTTTAAACAGGGGATGGACTGAAGCTTTCTTT. This translates into CASSLNRGWTEAFF.

The J gene is TRBJ2-7, the V gene TRBV7-2, with a weak D call TRBD2 (5 bases). The CDR3 consists of 14 residues. CDR1 and CDR2 (germline): SGHTA, FQGNSA. The V end lost 2 bases, the J end lost 4 bases, and 12 bases lay between the germline ends. The CDR3 nucleotides are TGTGCCAGCAGCTTAAGGGTCGGGATTTACGAGCAGTACTTC. It is translated as CASSLRVGIYEQYF.

This clone has only one observation. The CDR3 DNA sequence: TGTGCCAGCAGAGTTGCAGGGGGAAACACCATATATTTT. Encoded protein: CASRVAGGNTIYF. The V and J genes are TRBV12-3 or TRBV12-4 and TRBJ1-3; possibly TRBD1 for D (5 bases). V gave up 6 bases and J gave up 4 bases, with 10 bases separating them. The CDR3 has 13 residues.

The chain combines TRBV9 with TRBJ1-1; D perhaps matches TRBD1 (6 bases). The germline gives CDR1 SGDLS, CDR2 YYNGEE. This CDR3 is built from 14 residues. The V and J ends lost 5 bases and 3 bases respectively, with 14 bases between them. CDR3 sequence reads: CASSRGGADTEAFF. The CDR3 DNA reads TGTGCCAGCAGTAGGGGGGGCGCGGACACTGAAGCTTTCTTT.

The rearrangement uses TRBV7-3 and TRBJ2-3; D is unresolved. The CDR3 loop spans 12 amino acids. With 5 bases removed from V and 3 bases from J, the gap between germline ends came to 6 bases. Germline assignment: CDR1 SGHTA and CDR2 FQGTGA. The DNA of the CDR3 is TGTGCCAGCAGCCACGGGACAGATACGCAGTATTTT. This encodes CASSHGTDTQYF.

Only one count was recorded for this clone. This chain uses TRBV27 with TRBJ2-7; no firm D call. Germline CDR1 reads MNHEY; CDR2 reads SMNVEV (reference sequence). V dropped 3 bases and J dropped 5 bases, with 11 bases sitting between them. There are 13 residues in the CDR3. CDR3: CASSFRQQDEQYF. The CDR3 DNA reads TGTGCCAGCAGTTTTCGCCAGCAGGACGAGCAGTACTTC.

A few counts support this clone. This rearrangement joins TRBV6-6 to TRBJ1-3; possibly TRBD1 for D (6 bases). Germline CDR1 reads MNHNY; CDR2 reads SVGAGI (reference sequence). This CDR3 contains 13 residues. Trimming shortened V by 6 bases and J by 4 bases, and 10 bases separated the two germline ends. In DNA form, the CDR3 reads TGTGCCAGCAGGGAACAGGGAGGAAACACCATATATTTT. It codes for CASREQGGNTIYF.